The 21 T cell receptor beta chains below were found in one sample sequenced in a study of T cells in localized non-small cell lung cancer (dated by TCRdb to about 2020). Library prep was done by the immunoSEQ multiplex PCR assay. TCRdb provides this immuneACCESS table in a form limited to in-frame rearrangements. Some clones are lacking; in checked studies, under half of them reflect an unresolved V gene, and why the rest are absent is not known. The sample table holds about 30,000 clones, of which approximately 90% were seen once. The leading ten clones occupy roughly 13% of the sample. This specimen consisted of peripheral blood, obtained before any cancer treatment. These TCRs come from an older female donor with stage III squamous cell lung carcinoma.

The chain recombines TRBV6-6 with TRBJ1-1; D call uncertain. V was pared by 3 bases and J by 1 base, with 6 bases between. Looked up from germline, CDR1 is MNHNY and CDR2 is SVGAGI (reference sequence). The CDR3 is 13 residues long. CDR3 sequence (DNA): TGTGCCAGCAGTTATGAGTCGAACACTGAAGCTTTCTTT. Amino acids: CASSYESNTEAFF.

The rearrangement joins TRBV21-1 to TRBJ2-7. TRBV21-1 is a listed pseudogene. The length of the CDR3 is 18 residues. This CDR3 reads CASSNSDGAPAAVAEQYF. CDR3 in DNA: TGTGCCAGCAGCAATTCGGACGGGGCTCCGGCGGCTGTTGCCGAGCAGTACTTC.

V is TRBV29-1 and J is TRBJ2-3; D is ambiguous. CDR3 length equals 13 residues. Germline values: CDR1 SQVTM, CDR2 ANQGSEA. V lost 2 bases to trimming and J lost 0 bases, with 6 bases between them. CDR3 residues: CSVERISTDTQYF. The CDR3 DNA is TGCAGCGTTGAAAGAATTAGCACAGATACGCAGTATTTT.

V gene TRBV28 combines with J gene TRBJ2-7; no clear D gene. CDR1 and CDR2 (germline): MDHEN, SYDVKM. V was pared by 5 bases and J by 2 bases, with 13 bases between. This CDR3 contains 14 residues. CDR3 sequence (DNA): TGTGCCAGCAGTCCCCACGGGCCTACCTACGAGCAGTACTTC. Protein sequence: CASSPHGPTYEQYF.

The chain combines TRBV19 with TRBJ2-1, with 10 bases fitting TRBD2. After removal of 5 bases from V and 6 bases from J, the junction contained 7 bases not matched to a gene. The germline V gene encodes CDR1 LNHDA and CDR2 SQIVND (reference sequence). This CDR3 is 15 amino acids long. DNA of the CDR3: TGTGCCAGTAGTCTCAGCGGGAGGGCCCTCAATGAGCAGTTCTTC. Its protein product is CASSLSGRALNEQFF.

The rearrangement uses TRBV19 and TRBJ1-5; a weak D match, TRBD1 (5 bases). This CDR3 is built from 14 residues. Germline lookup yields CDR1 LNHDA and CDR2 SQIVND (reference sequence). Trimming left V 1 base short and J 4 bases short, with 8 bases between. The CDR3 region has the DNA TGTGCCAGTAGTATAGTGGGGGGGAATCAGCCCCAGCATTTT. It translates to CASSIVGGNQPQHF.

The chain's CDR3 is CASEQGKGGYGYTF. CDR3 bases: TGTGCCAGTGAACAGGGGAAGGGCGGCTATGGCTACACCTTC. The chain recombines TRBV2 with TRBJ1-2; 7 nucleotides line up with TRBD1. CDR1 and CDR2 from the germline V gene are SNHLY and FYNNEI. The CDR3 runs to 14 residues. V gave up 9 bases and J gave up 4 bases; unmatched junction bases: 11.

This clone was detected only once. The chain couples TRBV6-4 to TRBJ2-7; 7 bases align to TRBD1. Germline V lookup: CDR1 MRHNA, CDR2 SNTAGT. The CDR3 is made up of 15 amino acids. The V and J ends lost 6 bases and 0 bases, in that order; junction bases with no gene match: 8. As DNA, the CDR3 is TGTGCCAGCAGCCCCGACAGGGCAAGCTCCTACGAGCAGTACTTC. Amino acids: CASSPDRASSYEQYF.

This clone was detected a few times. The genes are TRBV7-3 and TRBJ2-1, with 12 bases fitting TRBD2. In germline, CDR1 is SGHTA, CDR2 FQGTGA. The CDR3 consists of 22 residues. V dropped 5 bases and J dropped 0; count of bases not matched to a gene: 20. For the CDR3, the DNA is TGTGCCAGCAGCCGCTTTGCTTTCGGGCTAGCGGGAGGGAACCGCTCCTACAATGAGCAGTTCTTC. This encodes CASSRFAFGLAGGNRSYNEQFF.

The chain has TRBV7-8 and TRBJ2-2; TRBD1 matches 9 bases. V shed 9 bases, J shed 4 bases, and the junction held 21 bases outside the gene matches. Germline loops: CDR1 SGHVS, CDR2 FQNEAQ. The CDR3 runs to 19 residues. CDR3 protein: CASSGRTGGAGWGTGELFF. The CDR3 bases are TGTGCCAGTAGCGGCCGAACAGGGGGCGCCGGTTGGGGCACCGGGGAGCTGTTTTTT. Looking up the rest from reference TRBV7-8 and TRBJ2-2 gives the full variable domain: GAGVSQSPRYKVAKRGQDVALRCDPISGHVSLFWYQQALGQGPEFLTYFQNEAQLDKSGLPSDRFFAERPEGSVSTLKIQRTQQEDSAVYLCASSGRTGGAGWGTGELFFGEGSRLTVL.

V is TRBV7-2 and J is TRBJ2-3; 13 bases are a match to TRBD2. V lost 5 bases, J lost 4 bases, and 6 bases stayed unmatched. Germline V gives CDR1 SGHTA, CDR2 FQGNSA. The CDR3 has 16 amino acids. The CDR3 spells CASSARLAGGADTQYF. The DNA of the CDR3 is TGTGCCAGCAGCGCGAGACTAGCGGGAGGAGCAGATACGCAGTATTTT.

This clone was counted once. The rearrangement links TRBV5-1 to TRBJ1-4; 9 nucleotides align to TRBD1. V lost 4 bases to trimming and J lost 8 bases; unmatched junction nucleotides: 9. This CDR3 has 15 residues. Germline values: CDR1 SGHRS, CDR2 YFSETQ. The CDR3 loop reads CASSPSGQGREKLFF. DNA of the CDR3: TGCGCCAGCAGCCCCTCGGGACAGGGACGAGAAAAACTGTTTTTT.

This clone was observed a single time. The junction and the germline gene differ at one end; a read error may be behind it. The chain has TRBV28 and TRBJ1-1, with D maybe TRBD1 (6 bases). This CDR3 spans 13 amino acids. CDR1 and CDR2 from the germline V gene are MDHEN and SYDVKM. CDR3 residues: CASTQGQALEVFF. In DNA form, the CDR3 reads TGTGCCAGCACACAGGGCCAAGCACTTGAAGTTTTCTTT.

This clone appeared a single time. The J gene is TRBJ1-1, the V gene TRBV6-5; TRBD1 aligns across 8 bases. The CDR3 covers 15 residues. The germline CDR1 and CDR2 sequences are MNHEY and SVGAGI. Trimming at V came to 2 bases and at J to 2 bases, leaving 4 bases not matched to a gene. The CDR3 DNA reads TGTGCCAGCAGTTACCTTGGACAGGGCAACACTGAAGCTTTCTTT. Residues: CASSYLGQGNTEAFF.

The CDR3 DNA is TGTGCCAGCAGTTCCATTCAGGGCTACGAGCAGTACTTC. This translates into CASSSIQGYEQYF. This chain connects TRBV6-5 to TRBJ2-7, with D possibly TRBD1 on 5 matching bases. The CDR3 consists of 13 residues. Trimming took 4 bases from V and 3 from J, leaving 10 bases between them. Looked up from germline, CDR1 is MNHEY and CDR2 is SVGAGI.

In its sample, this clone was seen once. The chain recombines TRBV28 with TRBJ1-6; 7 bases align to TRBD1. Germline lookup yields CDR1 MDHEN and CDR2 SYDVKM. Germline trimming cut 6 bases from V and 2 bases from J; bases unmatched to any gene: 4. CDR3 size: 15 residues. CDR3 nucleotides: TGTGCCAGCAGCGGGGGGACAGCCTATAATTCACCCCTCCACTTT. It encodes CASSGGTAYNSPLHF.

The rearrangement joins TRBV7-9 to TRBJ2-7, with a possible D match to TRBD1 (6 bases). The V end lost 5 bases, the J end lost 7 bases, and 15 bases lay between the germline ends. The CDR3 is 13 residues long. Germline CDR1 and CDR2: SEHNR and FQNEAQ (reference sequence). The CDR3 spells CASSAPGQWEQYF. The CDR3 coding sequence is TGTGCCAGCAGCGCGCCTGGACAGTGGGAGCAGTACTTC. The full variable domain, with the rest looked up from reference TRBV7-9 and TRBJ2-7, is DTGVSQNPRHKITKRGQNVTFRCDPISEHNRLYWYRQTLGQGPEFLTYFQNEAQLEKSRLLSDRFSAERPKGSFSTLEIQRTEQGDSAMYLCASSAPGQWEQYFGPGTRLTVT.

The chain uses TRBV5-1 and TRBJ1-1; no reliable D call. Trimming pared 3 bases from V and 5 bases from J, leaving 11 bases between. CDR1 and CDR2 from the germline V gene are SGHRS and YFSETQ. The CDR3 runs 13 residues. CDR3 sequence (DNA): TGCGCCAGCAGCTCCAACGACCTAACTGAAGCTTTCTTT. Its translation is CASSSNDLTEAFF.

The chain joins TRBV19 to TRBJ2-1; D remains unclear. This CDR3 is 14 amino acids long. The V end was cut by 3 bases, the J end by 7 bases, with 13 bases between. CDR1 and CDR2 from the germline V gene are LNHDA and SQIVND (reference sequence). CDR3 DNA: TGTGCCAGTAGTATGGCAGGCCCCTGGAATGAGCAGTTCTTC. This translates into CASSMAGPWNEQFF.

The sample holds a few counts of this clone. The chain joins TRBV5-4 to TRBJ1-1; possibly TRBD1 for D (6 bases). The V gene's germline CDR1 is SGHNT and CDR2 YYREEE (reference sequence). The CDR3 is made up of 14 amino acids. Trimming cost V 5 bases and J 5 bases, with 16 bases left between them. CDR3 residues: CASRPKQGRTEAFF. The CDR3 nucleotides are TGTGCCAGCAGGCCTAAACAGGGTAGGACTGAAGCTTTCTTT.

The V gene is TRBV11-2, the J gene TRBJ2-1; D ambiguous. V was shortened by 1 base and J by 9 bases, with 13 bases between the two germline ends. The CDR3 consists of 14 residues. Germline-derived CDR1 and CDR2 are SGHAT and FQNNGV. The CDR3 DNA is TGTGCCAGCAGCTTAGGGACCCATTCGGGTGAGCAGTTCTTC. Translated: CASSLGTHSGEQFF.